What follows describes a single T cell receptor (beta chain). The record originates from a study of blood T cell repertoires in COVID-19. The V gene's germline CDR1 is KGHSH and CDR2 LQKENI. CDR3 length equals 16 residues. The junction had 6 bases not matched to a gene; V was cut back by 1 base and J by 4 bases. Libraries were prepared by immunoSEQ multiplex PCR; TCRdb keeps only in-frame clonotypes and omits some of them. Among some 300,000 clones listed, over 75% were seen once. The V and J genes are TRBV18 and TRBJ1-5, with 8 bases fitting TRBD1. The sample was PBMCs or T cells enriched from blood (not recorded which). The TCR originated in a woman in her thirties who had recovered from COVID-19. The CDR3 spells CASSPLDRAANQPQHF. Written as DNA, the CDR3 is TGTGCCAGCTCACCACTGGACAGGGCCGCGAATCAGCCCCAGCATTTT.